A single sample is the source of the 21 T cell receptor beta chains below, sequenced in a study of cytomegalovirus exposure and HLA in healthy donors. PCR primers comprised 60 Vbeta and 13 Jbeta primers. Some clones are missing from TCRdb's copy, which holds only in-frame ones; the method was immunoSEQ multiplex PCR. The table shows under 200,000 clones, with approximately 70% occurring only once. Material for sequencing was PBMCs. These receptors originate from a woman aged 40 to 55 in good health and CMV-seropositive.

In its sample, this clone was seen a few times. The chain carries TRBV5-1 and TRBJ2-1, with 9 positions matching TRBD2. Per the germline V gene, CDR1 is SGHRS and CDR2 is YFSETQ. This CDR3 comprises 15 residues. The V gene end was trimmed by 1 base and the J gene end by 4 bases; junction bases not matched to a gene: 3. The chain's CDR3 is CASSLRLADYNEQFF. DNA for the CDR3: TGCGCCAGCAGCTTGAGACTAGCGGATTACAATGAGCAGTTCTTC.

This clone was recorded only once. The chain is built from TRBV5-6 and TRBJ1-4, with 7 bases that match TRBD1. The CDR3 runs to 17 residues. V was clipped by 2 bases and J by 0 bases; unmatched bases: 7. Germline loops: CDR1 SGHDT, CDR2 YYEEEE. Here the CDR3 reads CASSLRGGSATNEKLFF. In DNA form, the CDR3 reads TGTGCCAGCAGCTTAAGAGGGGGCAGTGCAACTAATGAAAAACTGTTTTTT. The entire variable domain, with the rest obtained from reference TRBV5-6 and TRBJ1-4, is as follows: DAGVTQSPTHLIKTRGQQVTLRCSPKSGHDTVSWYQQALGQGPQFIFQYYEEEERQRGNFPDRFSGHQFPNYSSELNVNALLLGDSALYLCASSLRGGSATNEKLFFGSGTQLSVL.

The chain is built from TRBV6-5 and TRBJ1-1; D not resolved. Germline values: CDR1 MNHEY, CDR2 SVGAGI. V lost 7 bases, J lost 1 base, and 10 bases lay in between. CDR3 size: 13 residues. In DNA form, the CDR3 reads TGTGCCAGCACCAATTACAGGAACACTGAAGCTTTCTTT. Its protein product is CASTNYRNTEAFF.

The V call is TRBV5-5, the J call TRBJ2-3; D gene ambiguous. Trimming left V 0 bases short and J 0 bases short, with 8 bases between. This CDR3 has 15 amino acids. Per germline, CDR1 SGHKS and CDR2 YYEKEE (reference sequence). The CDR3 coding sequence is TGTGCCAGCAGCTTGGCACAGCTTAGCACAGATACGCAGTATTTT. This gives the protein CASSLAQLSTDTQYF.

This sequence joins TRBV19 and TRBJ2-2, with a possible D match to TRBD2 (5 bases). Germline CDR1 LNHDA, CDR2 SQIVND (reference sequence). This CDR3 has 15 residues. The germline V and J ends were trimmed by 3 bases and 0 bases, with 8 bases remaining between them. The CDR3 DNA sequence: TGTGCCAGTAGTATCAGCGGAGCGAACACCGGGGAGCTGTTTTTT. Translation gives CASSISGANTGELFF. The full variable domain, its missing parts supplied by reference TRBV19 and TRBJ2-2, is DGGITQSPKYLFRKEGQNVTLSCEQNLNHDAMYWYRQDPGQGLRLIYYSQIVNDFQKGDIAEGYSVSREKKESFPLTVTSAQKNPTAFYLCASSISGANTGELFFGEGSRLTVL.

The rearrangement uses TRBV5-6 and TRBJ1-1, with D perhaps matching TRBD1 (5 bases). The V gene lost 3 bases and the J gene lost 4 bases, with 7 bases spanning the gap. CDR3 size: 12 residues. Germline V gives CDR1 SGHDT, CDR2 YYEEEE. CDR3 in amino acids: CASSSGLTEAFF. The CDR3 DNA is TGTGCCAGCAGCTCAGGGCTCACTGAAGCTTTCTTT.

This chain links TRBV5-4 with TRBJ1-2; D gene uncertain. The CDR3 runs 16 residues. Germline V gives CDR1 SGHNT, CDR2 YYREEE (reference sequence). The ends were cut back, 0 bases at V and 7 bases at J, with 19 bases in the middle. The CDR3 is CASSLDQLAGGSGYTF. The CDR3 nucleotides are TGTGCCAGCAGCTTGGACCAACTAGCTGGTGGGAGTGGCTACACCTTC.

The V and J genes are TRBV25-1 and TRBJ1-1, with 10 bases aligning to TRBD1. Germline lookup yields CDR1 MGHDK and CDR2 SYGVNS. The ends lost 6 bases at V and 5 bases at J; junction bases unmatched: 0. The CDR3 spans 12 residues. CDR3 nucleotides: TGTGCCAGCAGGGGACAGGGGACTGAAGCTTTCTTT. It codes for CASRGQGTEAFF.

This clone was seen a few times. The genes are TRBV9 and TRBJ2-3; D is possibly TRBD2 (5 bases). Deletions cut 2 bases from V and 2 bases from J, with 12 bases between. Germline V lookup: CDR1 SGDLS, CDR2 YYNGEE. The CDR3 consists of 15 residues. CDR3 sequence (DNA): TGTGCCAGCAGCGTGCGTGCGGGTTTCACAGATACGCAGTATTTT. Translation gives CASSVRAGFTDTQYF.

This clone was seen a handful of times. J is TRBJ1-1 and V is TRBV5-1, with D perhaps matching TRBD1 (5 bases). V was shortened by 0 bases and J by 4 bases, with 10 bases between the two germline ends. The length of the CDR3 is 14 residues. Germline V gene sequence: CDR1 SGHRS, CDR2 YFSETQ. Here the CDR3 DNA reads TGCGCCAGCAGCTTGGATCTCAGGGCCACTGAAGCTTTCTTT. As protein: CASSLDLRATEAFF. The whole variable domain, filled in from reference TRBV5-1 and TRBJ1-1, reads KAGVTQTPRYLIKTRGQQVTLSCSPISGHRSVSWYQQTPGQGLQFLFEYFSETQRNKGNFPGRFSGRQFSNSRSEMNVSTLELGDSALYLCASSLDLRATEAFFGQGTRLTVV.

In nucleotides, the CDR3 is TGTGCCAGCAGCTTAGTAGGCGGAATCACTAGCACAGATACGCAGTATTTT. This translates into CASSLVGGITSTDTQYF. V usage is TRBV7-2 and J usage is TRBJ2-3; unclear D gene. Germline values: CDR1 SGHTA, CDR2 FQGNSA. This CDR3 region has 17 residues. The ends were cut back, 1 base at V and 0 bases at J, with 14 bases in the middle.

This clone was recorded once. This rearrangement joins TRBV6-5 to TRBJ1-1; D is unresolved. There are 15 residues in the CDR3. In germline, CDR1 is MNHEY, CDR2 SVGAGI. The V and J ends lost 0 bases and 0 bases respectively, with 8 bases between them. The CDR3 coding sequence is TGTGCCAGCAGTTACTCGAGAGTTCTGAACACTGAAGCTTTCTTT. Its translation is CASSYSRVLNTEAFF.

The chain uses TRBV19 and TRBJ2-5; a possible D gene is TRBD1 (5 bases). Per germline, CDR1 LNHDA and CDR2 SQIVND (reference sequence). The CDR3 runs to 13 residues. V dropped 5 bases and J dropped 5 bases, with 12 bases sitting between them. The CDR3 DNA reads as TGTGCCAGTAGTTGGGTTAAGGGGGAGACCCAGTACTTC. This sequence encodes CASSWVKGETQYF. Looking up the rest from reference TRBV19 and TRBJ2-5 gives the full variable domain: DGGITQSPKYLFRKEGQNVTLSCEQNLNHDAMYWYRQDPGQGLRLIYYSQIVNDFQKGDIAEGYSVSREKKESFPLTVTSAQKNPTAFYLCASSWVKGETQYFGPGTRLLVL.

The V call is TRBV28, the J call TRBJ1-1; the D gene is possibly TRBD1 (5 bases). CDR1 is MDHEN and CDR2 is SYDVKM in the germline V gene. V dropped 7 bases and J dropped 4 bases, with 22 bases sitting between them. CDR3 size: 16 residues. The CDR3 DNA reads TGTGCCAGCATTTCCCCCCTCGGGCAGGGTGCCACTGAAGCTTTCTTT. Its translation is CASISPLGQGATEAFF.

V and J are TRBV6-4 and TRBJ2-2; no reliable D call. The CDR3 sequence is 13 residues long. From germline, CDR1 is MRHNA and CDR2 SNTAGT. V was pared by 3 bases and J by 0 bases, with 2 bases between. CDR3 nucleotides: TGTGCCAGCAGTGATACGAACACCGGGGAGCTGTTTTTT. It encodes CASSDTNTGELFF.

The rearrangement uses TRBV6-7 and TRBJ2-7, with 7 bases identical to TRBD1. TRBV6-7 has ORF status, its function being uncertain. Trimming at V came to 0 bases and at J to 0 bases, leaving 8 bases not matched to a gene. This CDR3 spans 17 amino acids. CDR3 in DNA: TGTGCCAGCAGTTACTCGACAGGGTTCCCTTTCTCCTACGAGCAGTACTTC. The encoded protein is CASSYSTGFPFSYEQYF.

The chain employs TRBV7-2 and TRBJ2-7; 7 nucleotides align to TRBD2. Germline trimming cut 2 bases from V and 6 bases from J; bases unmatched to any gene: 10. The CDR3 sequence is 15 residues long. CDR1 SGHTA and CDR2 FQGNSA come from the germline V gene. This CDR3 is CASSLIGGRESEQYF. In DNA form, the CDR3 reads TGTGCCAGCAGCTTAATTGGCGGGAGAGAATCCGAGCAGTACTTC.

This sequence joins TRBV6-6 and TRBJ2-5; 11 bases match TRBD2. Germline CDR1 is MNHNY and CDR2 is SVGAGI (reference sequence). The CDR3 length is 14 residues. With 8 bases clipped from V and 5 bases from J, the junction kept 7 bases outside the gene matches. CDR3 in DNA: TGTGCCAGCCTAGCGGGAGGCTTCGGGGAGACCCAGTACTTC. The encoded protein is CASLAGGFGETQYF.

The rearrangement uses TRBV5-1 and TRBJ2-2; 9 bases are a match to TRBD1. The V gene end was trimmed by 4 bases and the J gene end by 6 bases; junction bases not matched to a gene: 4. Germline loops: CDR1 SGHRS, CDR2 YFSETQ. The CDR3 runs 14 residues. CDR3: CASSRDRASGELFF. In DNA form, the CDR3 reads TGCGCCAGCAGCCGGGACAGGGCATCCGGGGAGCTGTTTTTT.

Details on this clone: The sample contains more than one DNA sequence encoding this CDR3. The chain has TRBV5-1 and TRBJ1-5; 8 nucleotides match TRBD1. Per germline, CDR1 SGHRS and CDR2 YFSETQ. V was pared by 0 bases and J by 4 bases, with 3 bases of the junction left unmatched. The length of the CDR3 is 15 residues. CDR3 region: CASSLGTGRNQPQHF. CDR3 nucleotide sequence: TGCGCCAGCAGCTTGGGGACAGGGCGGAATCAGCCCCAGCATTTT. Variable domain in full (rest from reference TRBV5-1 and TRBJ1-5): KAGVTQTPRYLIKTRGQQVTLSCSPISGHRSVSWYQQTPGQGLQFLFEYFSETQRNKGNFPGRFSGRQFSNSRSEMNVSTLELGDSALYLCASSLGTGRNQPQHFGDGTRLSIL.

V gene TRBV14 combines with J gene TRBJ1-1; D is possibly TRBD1 (6 bases). Germline CDR1 is SGHDN and CDR2 is FVKESK. Trimming cost V 2 bases and J 5 bases, with 15 bases left between them. The CDR3 spans 15 residues. CDR3 nucleotide sequence: TGTGCCAGCAGCCAATCAAGAGGGGGTTGGACTGAAGCTTTCTTT. Amino acids: CASSQSRGGWTEAFF.